Reported below is one TCR beta chain. Its cognate antigen is unknown. This sample is part of a study of cytomegalovirus exposure and HLA in healthy donors. In the study overall: Early release data held around 80 million unique TCRs from HLA-typed donors. Overall study results and limits: Evidence from a later analysis indicated that most CMV-associated TCR beta chains looked HLA-restricted. A later analysis showed TCR association rates differing by HLA locus, peaking at DRB1 and lowest at HLA-C. Listed as cytomegalovirus-associated were 150 or so TCR beta chains.

Amplification used 60 Vbeta primers and 13 Jbeta primers. Data came from immunoSEQ multiplex PCR; TCRdb stores just in-frame clones and leaves some out. This table holds around 170,000 clones, around 80% found once. Germline V gives CDR1 LNHNV, CDR2 YYDKDF (reference sequence). Trimming cost V 0 bases and J 3 bases, with 9 bases left between them. This CDR3 is built from 15 residues. J is TRBJ1-5 and V is TRBV15; no reliable D call. The TCR sequence derives from a man aged 18 to 30 in good health and CMV-seronegative. The material sequenced was PBMCs. The DNA for the CDR3 is TGTGCCACCAGCAGAGATGCCGGGTCCAATCAGCCCCAGCATTTT. Translating gives CATSRDAGSNQPQHF. The full variable domain, with the rest looked up from reference TRBV15 and TRBJ1-5, is DAMVIQNPRYQVTQFGKPVTLSCSQTLNHNVMYWYQQKSSQAPKLLFHYYDKDFNNEADTPDNFQSRRPNTSFCFLDIRSPGLGDTAMYLCATSRDAGSNQPQHFGDGTRLSIL.